The clone carrying this T cell receptor (beta chain) was seen a handful of times. The entry originates in a study of blood T cell repertoires in COVID-19. The wider study: The analysed material was cDNA or gDNA that came from T cells, B-cell-depleted T cells, or PBMCs.

The CDR3 runs 14 residues. The ends were cut back, 6 bases at V and 3 bases at J, with 15 bases in the middle. Germline V gene sequence: CDR1 MNHEY, CDR2 SVGAGI. In the source study's methods: Amplification of reference gene primers provided the estimated nucleated cell counts. Profiled with immunoSEQ multiplex PCR; TCRdb holds only in-frame clones, not every one. Clone size and V and J calls were adopted from that table, with D and trimming inferred from the DNA. The profile covers about 410,000 clones, with 80% to 90% appearing a single time and almost 1.5% taken by the ten largest. Sequenced: peripheral blood. The V call is TRBV6-5, the J call TRBJ2-7, with D maybe TRBD2 (5 bases). The TCR sequence derives from a woman in her thirties with active or convalescent COVID-19. CDR3 in amino acids: CASSLTTGNYEQYF. The DNA for the CDR3 is TGTGCCAGCAGCCTGACTACGGGTAACTACGAGCAGTACTTC.